This T cell receptor (beta chain) came from a study of T cell repertoires and Cas9 in healthy adults. Study summary: SpCas9-reactive CD4 and CD8 T cells were characterized for potency, cytotoxicity and lineage.

The CDR3 sequence is 16 residues long. Trimming removed 1 base from V and 2 bases from J, with 13 bases in between. Germline CDR1 is SEHNR and CDR2 is FQNEAQ (reference sequence). The study's findings and limits: SpCas9-reactive effector T cells were reportedly restrained in vitro by SpCas9-reactive regulatory T cells.

Profiling relied on immunoSEQ multiplex PCR, and the TCRdb table lists in-frame clones only, not all of them. This table holds 20,000 to 25,000 clones, about 92% found once. A word on this clone: Its antigen is unknown.

The sample consisted of CD4+ effector T cells (CD127+, CD25-, CD137-, CD154-) from PBMCs; culture status not recorded. The rearrangement joins TRBV7-9 to TRBJ2-3; D remains unclear. This clonotype was sampled from a human donor in good health. CDR3 residues: CASSLGGQRDTDTQYF. The CDR3 region has the DNA TGTGCCAGCAGCTTAGGTGGGCAGCGCGACACAGATACGCAGTATTTT.